This T cell receptor (beta chain) was sequenced for a study of OX40 agonist ivuxolimab in advanced cancers. There are 16 residues in the CDR3. Per the germline V gene, CDR1 is SEHNR and CDR2 is FQNEAQ (reference sequence). V was trimmed by 2 bases and J by 3 bases, leaving 16 bases between them. Comments on this clone: Its matching antigen is unknown.

Generated by immunoSEQ multiplex PCR, the TCRdb table keeps only in-frame clones and is missing some. In the table there are roughly 80,000 clones, approximately 92% of which are singletons. Excluded were patients having autoimmune disease history or systemic immunosuppression. Study-wide results and limits: More expanded clones were found, on average, in CD8+ than in CD4+ T cells.

V gene TRBV7-9 combines with J gene TRBJ1-1; a possible D gene is TRBD1 (6 bases). The starting material was CD4+ or CD8+ T cells sorted from blood, obtained in a trial of the OX40 agonist ivuxolimab. This sequence originates from an adult with an advanced solid tumor such as melanoma, head and neck, liver or kidney cancer. The CDR3 coding sequence is TGTGCCAGCAGCTTACGGCAGGGGCTCCTGCACACTGAAGCTTTCTTT. Residues: CASSLRQGLLHTEAFF.